Shown below are 27 T cell receptor beta chains from a single sample sequenced in a study of cytomegalovirus exposure and HLA in healthy donors. Some clones are missing from TCRdb's copy, which holds only in-frame ones; the method was immunoSEQ multiplex PCR. The top ten clones hold approximately 0.99% of a sample with approximately 200,000 clones, approximately 90% of them seen once. Sequenced input: PBMCs. The receptors derive from a woman aged 18-29 years in good health and CMV-seronegative.

The chain has TRBV7-2 and TRBJ2-2; 11 bases are shared with TRBD2. J was trimmed by 6 bases and V by 4 bases; bases with no gene match: 7. The CDR3 contains 16 residues. Per germline, CDR1 SGHTA and CDR2 FQGNSA. CDR3 nucleotide sequence: TGTGCCAGCAGCTATACTAGCGGGAGACCGTCCGGGGAGCTGTTTTTT. Its translation is CASSYTSGRPSGELFF.

The chain combines TRBV9 with TRBJ1-6; TRBD1 matches 7 bases. Per the germline V gene, CDR1 is SGDLS and CDR2 is YYNGEE. V gave up 6 bases and J gave up 11 bases; unmatched junction bases: 8. This CDR3 region has 13 residues. The CDR3 loop is CASNYVQGAPLHF. The DNA of the CDR3 is TGTGCCAGCAACTATGTCCAGGGGGCACCCCTCCACTTT.

This clone has a handful of counts. The chain couples TRBV19 to TRBJ1-5; D may be TRBD1 (6 bases). With 4 bases removed from V and 3 bases from J, the gap between germline ends came to 13 bases. Looked up from germline, CDR1 is LNHDA and CDR2 is SQIVND (reference sequence). The CDR3 has 15 residues. CDR3 coding DNA: TGTGCCAGTAGTACAATGGACAGCCACAATCAGCCCCAGCATTTT. Translating it yields CASSTMDSHNQPQHF.

This clone was recorded only once. The chain joins TRBV9 to TRBJ1-1; D remains unclear. This CDR3 region has 13 residues. Trimming took 0 bases from V and 5 from J, leaving 8 bases between them. Germline loops: CDR1 SGDLS, CDR2 YYNGEE. In DNA, the CDR3 is TGTGCCAGCAGCGTAGATGTCACAACTGAAGCTTTCTTT. Protein: CASSVDVTTEAFF.

The chain links TRBV19 to TRBJ1-5; D remains ambiguous. The ends were cut back, 3 bases at V and 5 bases at J, with 8 bases in the middle. This CDR3 contains 13 residues. Germline values: CDR1 LNHDA, CDR2 SQIVND (reference sequence). The CDR3 spells CASSIDLDQPQHF. The CDR3 DNA reads TGTGCCAGTAGTATTGACCTAGATCAGCCCCAGCATTTT. Based on the CDR3 plus reference TRBV19 and TRBJ1-5, the full variable domain is DGGITQSPKYLFRKEGQNVTLSCEQNLNHDAMYWYRQDPGQGLRLIYYSQIVNDFQKGDIAEGYSVSREKKESFPLTVTSAQKNPTAFYLCASSIDLDQPQHFGDGTRLSIL.

This clone is a singleton in its sample. The V call is TRBV5-1, the J call TRBJ1-4, with 8 nucleotides matching TRBD1. In germline, CDR1 is SGHRS, CDR2 YFSETQ. V lost 4 bases, J lost 4 bases, and 3 bases stayed unmatched. The CDR3 sequence is 14 residues long. CDR3 loop: CASSPDRVNEKLFF. CDR3 DNA sequence: TGCGCCAGCAGCCCGGACAGGGTTAATGAAAAACTGTTTTTT.

The gene calls are TRBV7-2 and TRBJ2-3; 10 bases match TRBD2. Unmatched junction bases numbered 12, after V lost 0 bases and J lost 6 bases. This CDR3 region has 18 residues. The germline gives CDR1 SGHTA, CDR2 FQGNSA. The CDR3 loop reads CASSLASASGSGVDTQYF. The CDR3 nucleotides are TGTGCCAGCAGCTTAGCAAGCGCTAGCGGGAGTGGGGTGGATACGCAGTATTTT.

This clone was observed once. The V gene is TRBV6-6, the J gene TRBJ1-4; D not resolved. The germline CDR1 and CDR2 sequences are MNHNY and SVGAGI (reference sequence). The CDR3 has 13 amino acids. Between the trimmed V and J ends, which lost 2 bases and 8 bases, there was a span of 9 bases. CDR3 residues: CASSYRAGEKLFF. The CDR3 DNA reads as TGTGCCAGCAGTTACCGTGCGGGGGAAAAACTGTTTTTT.

The genes are TRBV28 and TRBJ2-7; 10 nucleotides align to TRBD1. In germline, CDR1 is MDHEN, CDR2 SYDVKM. J was trimmed by 0 bases and V by 6 bases; bases with no gene match: 8. The CDR3 consists of 16 residues. As DNA, the CDR3 is TGTGCCAGCAGCGAGGCCGGGACAGGGGTCTCCTACGAGCAGTACTTC. Translating it yields CASSEAGTGVSYEQYF.

This chain links TRBV6-6 with TRBJ2-3; D is perhaps TRBD1 (7 bases). Germline CDR1 MNHNY, CDR2 SVGAGI (reference sequence). The V gene lost 6 bases and the J gene lost 5 bases, with 9 bases spanning the gap. The CDR3 is 12 residues long. For the CDR3, the DNA is TGTGCCAGCAGCCAGGGGGGAGATACGCAGTATTTT. This codes for CASSQGGDTQYF.

J is TRBJ2-7 and V is TRBV27; 8 nucleotides agree with TRBD2. The germline gives CDR1 MNHEY, CDR2 SMNVEV (reference sequence). Trimming cost V 5 bases and J 8 bases; bases outside gene matches: 17. The CDR3 is 16 amino acids. CDR3 bases: TGTGCCAGCAGTAACCTACCCGGAGCAGCGGGAGAAAAGCAGTACTTC. It encodes CASSNLPGAAGEKQYF.

This sequence joins TRBV28 and TRBJ1-5; tentative D call: TRBD1 (5 bases). The ends were cut back, 6 bases at V and 1 base at J, with 19 bases in the middle. The CDR3 has 17 residues. Germline CDR1 is MDHEN and CDR2 is SYDVKM. In DNA form, the CDR3 reads TGTGCCAGCAGCCTTGCCCTGGGACTAGGGAGCAATCAGCCCCAGCATTTT. Its translation is CASSLALGLGSNQPQHF.

The CDR3 nucleotides are TGTGCCAGTAGTATAGGACAGAGACACTCTGAAGCTTTCTTT. Protein: CASSIGQRHSEAFF. V gene TRBV19 combines with J gene TRBJ1-1; perhaps TRBD1 as D (5 bases). Germline values: CDR1 LNHDA, CDR2 SQIVND (reference sequence). This CDR3 comprises 14 residues. Trimming took off 1 base at V and 6 bases at J, with 12 bases between the two ends. Drawing the rest from reference TRBV19 and TRBJ1-1, the complete variable domain is DGGITQSPKYLFRKEGQNVTLSCEQNLNHDAMYWYRQDPGQGLRLIYYSQIVNDFQKGDIAEGYSVSREKKESFPLTVTSAQKNPTAFYLCASSIGQRHSEAFFGQGTRLTVV.

The chain joins TRBV29-1 to TRBJ2-3; 7 bases line up with TRBD2. Germline trimming cut 6 bases from V and 6 bases from J; bases unmatched to any gene: 18. The germline V gene has CDR1 SQVTM and CDR2 ANQGSEA. The CDR3 sequence is 16 residues long. The CDR3 nucleotides read TGCAGCGTCAAAATGGGGGAGGGCAGGGAATGGGATACGCAGTATTTT. Translated: CSVKMGEGREWDTQYF.

This chain uses TRBV18 with TRBJ1-2; D not resolved. The CDR3 is 14 residues long. V lost 2 bases, J lost 6 bases, and 13 bases lay in between. In germline, CDR1 is KGHSH, CDR2 LQKENI. CDR3 sequence: CASSPYKGGHGYTF. CDR3 coding DNA: TGTGCCAGCTCACCATATAAGGGCGGGCATGGCTACACCTTC.

The CDR3 region is CASTIPGADEAFF. Here the CDR3 DNA reads TGTGCCAGCACCATACCAGGGGCGGATGAAGCTTTCTTT. J is TRBJ1-1 and V is TRBV6-5, with D possibly TRBD1 on 6 matching bases. Trimming cost V 7 bases and J 7 bases, with 16 bases left between them. The CDR3 loop spans 13 amino acids. Germline values: CDR1 MNHEY, CDR2 SVGAGI.

Only one count was recorded for this clone. This chain joins TRBV5-6 and TRBJ2-5, with D tentatively TRBD2 (6 bases). The ends were cut back, 2 bases at V and 1 base at J, with 12 bases in the middle. Germline CDR1 is SGHDT and CDR2 is YYEEEE. The CDR3 is 15 residues long. The CDR3, as DNA: TGTGCCAGCAGCTTAGGATGGGGGGTCCAAGAGACCCAGTACTTC. Protein product: CASSLGWGVQETQYF.

The V gene is TRBV6-1, the J gene TRBJ2-7; 8 bases agree with TRBD2. CDR3 length: 15 residues. V lost 7 bases and J lost 2; bases outside the gene matches: 10. Germline CDR1 reads MNHNS; CDR2 reads SASEGT. CDR3 nucleotide sequence: TGTGCCAGCACCGGGGCAAGCGGGAGTGCCTACGAGCAGTACTTC. It translates to CASTGASGSAYEQYF.

The chain links TRBV5-1 to TRBJ2-1, with 10 bases aligning to TRBD2. The CDR3 is 22 residues long. From germline, CDR1 is SGHRS and CDR2 YFSETQ. V lost 1 base to trimming and J lost 4 bases; unmatched junction nucleotides: 23. DNA of the CDR3: TGCGCCAGCAGCTTGCGTACGGGACCGGCTAGCGGGAGCCGGATCCGTTACAATGAGCAGTTCTTC. It is translated as CASSLRTGPASGSRIRYNEQFF.

V usage is TRBV27 and J usage is TRBJ1-2; possible D gene TRBD1, 6 bases. V was clipped by 4 bases and J by 5 bases, with 14 bases between them. The CDR3 is 14 amino acids. Germline loops: CDR1 MNHEY, CDR2 SMNVEV (reference sequence). The CDR3 sequence: CASSSQGFGYGYTF. CDR3 bases: TGTGCCAGCAGTTCCCAGGGGTTCGGGTATGGCTACACCTTC.

The rearrangement joins TRBV19 to TRBJ1-4; D is ambiguous. The CDR3 runs to 16 residues. Deletions cut 3 bases from V and 3 bases from J, with 14 bases between. The germline V gene encodes CDR1 LNHDA and CDR2 SQIVND (reference sequence). The CDR3 region has the DNA TGTGCCAGTAGTATTCGCCAGAGGCGGGCTAATGAAAAACTGTTTTTT. Translated, it gives CASSIRQRRANEKLFF.

The V call is TRBV19, the J call TRBJ2-5; D gene ambiguous. The V gene lost 3 bases and the J gene lost 0 bases, with 8 bases spanning the gap. The CDR3 is made up of 14 amino acids. Germline CDR1 and CDR2: LNHDA and SQIVND (reference sequence). The CDR3 protein is CASSMQLYQETQYF. The CDR3 region has the DNA TGTGCCAGTAGTATGCAGTTGTACCAAGAGACCCAGTACTTC.

This clone was counted a few times. The chain couples TRBV7-2 to TRBJ2-1, with 9 bases aligning to TRBD2. Trimming took 1 base from V and 14 from J; bases not matched to a gene: 15. This CDR3 region has 16 residues. CDR1 and CDR2 from the germline V gene are SGHTA and FQGNSA. CDR3 residues: CASSLGGSSGASEEFF. The CDR3 region has the DNA TGTGCCAGCAGCTTAGGGGGGTCTAGCGGGGCCTCGGAGGAGTTCTTC.

The rearrangement uses TRBV28 and TRBJ2-3; D is perhaps TRBD2 (6 bases). The CDR3 is 18 amino acids. Trimming took off 5 bases at V and 0 bases at J, with 21 bases between the two ends. CDR1 is MDHEN and CDR2 is SYDVKM in the germline V gene. In DNA, the CDR3 is TGTGCCAGCAGTGCAACTGGGGACTCAAGAACTAGCACAGATACGCAGTATTTT. It translates to CASSATGDSRTSTDTQYF.

The rearrangement joins TRBV6-1 to TRBJ2-2, with a tentative D call TRBD1 (6 bases). Trimming removed 7 bases at V and 3 bases at J, with 12 bases between. This CDR3 has 14 amino acids. Germline CDR1 reads MNHNS; CDR2 reads SASEGT. Written as DNA, the CDR3 is TGTGCCAGCACCGGGACAAGGGACACCGGGGAGCTGTTTTTT. Encoded protein: CASTGTRDTGELFF.

This rearrangement joins TRBV9 to TRBJ1-6, with D uncertain. Germline CDR1 is SGDLS and CDR2 is YYNGEE. The CDR3 totals 14 residues. V lost 0 bases and J 7 bases, leaving 8 bases between the germline ends. The CDR3 nucleotides are TGTGCCAGCAGCGTAGTAGACAAAAATTCACCCCTCCACTTT. Encoded protein: CASSVVDKNSPLHF.

This chain connects TRBV6-5 to TRBJ1-5; D remains ambiguous. Germline CDR1 and CDR2: MNHEY and SVGAGI. The CDR3 sequence is 15 residues long. With 0 bases removed from V and 5 bases from J, the gap between germline ends came to 11 bases. The CDR3 DNA is TGTGCCAGCAGTTACTCTTTAGACTTTTATCAGCCCCAGCATTTT. It codes for CASSYSLDFYQPQHF.